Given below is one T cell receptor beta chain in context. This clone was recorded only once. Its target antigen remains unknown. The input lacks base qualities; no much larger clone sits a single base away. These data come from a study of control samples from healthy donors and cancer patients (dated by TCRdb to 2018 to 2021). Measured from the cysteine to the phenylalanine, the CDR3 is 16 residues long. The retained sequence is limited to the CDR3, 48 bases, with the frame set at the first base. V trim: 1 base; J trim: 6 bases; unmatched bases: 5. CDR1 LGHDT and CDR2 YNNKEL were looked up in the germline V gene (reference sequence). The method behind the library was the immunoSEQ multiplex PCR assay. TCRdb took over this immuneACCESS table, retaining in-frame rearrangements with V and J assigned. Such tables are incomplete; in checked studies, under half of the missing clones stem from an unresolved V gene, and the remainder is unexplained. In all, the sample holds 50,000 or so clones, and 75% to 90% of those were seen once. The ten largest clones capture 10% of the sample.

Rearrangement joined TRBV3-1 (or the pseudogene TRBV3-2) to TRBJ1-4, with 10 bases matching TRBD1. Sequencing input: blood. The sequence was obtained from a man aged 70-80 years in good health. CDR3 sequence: CASSQVGDRGYEKLFF. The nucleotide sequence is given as TGTGCCAGCAGCCAAGTGGGGGACAGGGGATATGAAAAACTGTTTTTT.